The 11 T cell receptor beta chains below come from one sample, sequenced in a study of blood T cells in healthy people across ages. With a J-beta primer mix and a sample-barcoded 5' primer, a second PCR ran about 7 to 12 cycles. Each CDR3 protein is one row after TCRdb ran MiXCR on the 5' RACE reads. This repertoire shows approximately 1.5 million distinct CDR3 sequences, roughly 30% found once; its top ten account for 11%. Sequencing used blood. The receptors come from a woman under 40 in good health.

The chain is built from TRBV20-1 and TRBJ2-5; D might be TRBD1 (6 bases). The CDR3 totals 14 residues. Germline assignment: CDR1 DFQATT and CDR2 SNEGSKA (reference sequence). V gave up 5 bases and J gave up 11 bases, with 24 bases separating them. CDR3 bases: TGCAGTGCTGAACCTCGGGACACAAGGGCTGAGCAGTACTTC. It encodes CSAEPRDTRAEQYF.

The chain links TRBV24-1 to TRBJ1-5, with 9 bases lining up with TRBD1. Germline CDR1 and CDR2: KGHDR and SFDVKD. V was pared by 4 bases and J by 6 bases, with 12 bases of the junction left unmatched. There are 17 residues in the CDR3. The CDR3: CATSERDGQGKGQPQHF. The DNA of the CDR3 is TGTGCCACCAGTGAGCGCGACGGACAGGGGAAAGGTCAGCCCCAGCATTTT.

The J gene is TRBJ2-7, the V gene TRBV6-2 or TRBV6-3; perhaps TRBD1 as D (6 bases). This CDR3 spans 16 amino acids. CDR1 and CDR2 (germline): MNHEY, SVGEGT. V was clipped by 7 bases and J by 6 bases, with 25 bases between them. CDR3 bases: TGTGCCAGCAACCCGCCCCCCCACCAGGGGCTAGGCGAGCAGTACTTC. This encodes CASNPPPHQGLGEQYF.

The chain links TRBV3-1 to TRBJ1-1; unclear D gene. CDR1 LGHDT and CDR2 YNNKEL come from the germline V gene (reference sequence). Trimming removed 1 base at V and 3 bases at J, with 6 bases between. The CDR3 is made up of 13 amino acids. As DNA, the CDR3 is TGTGCCAGCAGCCAAGGTTGGTACACTGAAGCTTTCTTT. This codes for CASSQGWYTEAFF.

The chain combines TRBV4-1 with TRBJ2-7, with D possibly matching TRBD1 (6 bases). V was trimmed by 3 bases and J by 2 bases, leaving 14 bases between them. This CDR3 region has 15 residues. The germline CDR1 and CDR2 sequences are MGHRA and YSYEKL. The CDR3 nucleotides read TGCGCCAGCAGCCACCGTCAGGGGTCACCCTACGAGCAGTACTTC. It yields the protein CASSHRQGSPYEQYF.

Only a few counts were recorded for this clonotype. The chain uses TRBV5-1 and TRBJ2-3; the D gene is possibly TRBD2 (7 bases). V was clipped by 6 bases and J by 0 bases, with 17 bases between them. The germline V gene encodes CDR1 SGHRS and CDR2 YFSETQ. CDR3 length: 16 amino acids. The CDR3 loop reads CASTIGAGASTDTQYF. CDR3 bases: TGCGCCAGCACCATCGGCGCGGGGGCTAGCACAGATACGCAGTATTTT. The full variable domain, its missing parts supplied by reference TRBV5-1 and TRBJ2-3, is KAGVTQTPRYLIKTRGQQVTLSCSPISGHRSVSWYQQTPGQGLQFLFEYFSETQRNKGNFPGRFSGRQFSNSRSEMNVSTLELGDSALYLCASTIGAGASTDTQYFGPGTRLTVL.

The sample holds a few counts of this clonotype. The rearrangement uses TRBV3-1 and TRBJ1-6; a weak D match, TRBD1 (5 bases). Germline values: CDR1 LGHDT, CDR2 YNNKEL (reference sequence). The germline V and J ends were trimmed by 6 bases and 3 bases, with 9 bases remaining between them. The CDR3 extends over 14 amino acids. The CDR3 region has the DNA TGTGCCAGCAGTGCAGGACACTATAATTCACCCCTCCACTTT. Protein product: CASSAGHYNSPLHF.

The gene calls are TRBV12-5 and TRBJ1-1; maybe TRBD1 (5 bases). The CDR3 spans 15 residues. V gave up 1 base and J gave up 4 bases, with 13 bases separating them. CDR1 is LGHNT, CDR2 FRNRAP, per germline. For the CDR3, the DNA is TGTGCTAGTGGTTTGGGGTTCGGGGGATTCACTGAAGCTTTCTTT. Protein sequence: CASGLGFGGFTEAFF.

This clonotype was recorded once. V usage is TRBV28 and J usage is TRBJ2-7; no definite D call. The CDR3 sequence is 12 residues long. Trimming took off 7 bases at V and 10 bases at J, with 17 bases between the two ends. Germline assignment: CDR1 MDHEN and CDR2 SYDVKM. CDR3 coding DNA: TGTGCCAGCATGCGATTCCGAAAGGCCCAGTACTTC. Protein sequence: CASMRFRKAQYF.

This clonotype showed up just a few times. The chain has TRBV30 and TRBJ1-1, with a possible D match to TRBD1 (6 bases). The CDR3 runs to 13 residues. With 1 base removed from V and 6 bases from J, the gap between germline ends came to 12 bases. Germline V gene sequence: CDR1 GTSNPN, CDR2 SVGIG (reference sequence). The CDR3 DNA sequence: TGTGCCTGGAGTGATTCTGGGACACCTGAAGCTTTCTTT. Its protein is CAWSDSGTPEAFF.

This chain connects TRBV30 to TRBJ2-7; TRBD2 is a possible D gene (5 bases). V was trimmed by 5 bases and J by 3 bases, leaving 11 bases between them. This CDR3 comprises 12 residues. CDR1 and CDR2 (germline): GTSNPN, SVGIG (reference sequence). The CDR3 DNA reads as TGTGCCTGGGGGGAGATTTACTACGAGCAGTACTTC. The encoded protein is CAWGEIYYEQYF.